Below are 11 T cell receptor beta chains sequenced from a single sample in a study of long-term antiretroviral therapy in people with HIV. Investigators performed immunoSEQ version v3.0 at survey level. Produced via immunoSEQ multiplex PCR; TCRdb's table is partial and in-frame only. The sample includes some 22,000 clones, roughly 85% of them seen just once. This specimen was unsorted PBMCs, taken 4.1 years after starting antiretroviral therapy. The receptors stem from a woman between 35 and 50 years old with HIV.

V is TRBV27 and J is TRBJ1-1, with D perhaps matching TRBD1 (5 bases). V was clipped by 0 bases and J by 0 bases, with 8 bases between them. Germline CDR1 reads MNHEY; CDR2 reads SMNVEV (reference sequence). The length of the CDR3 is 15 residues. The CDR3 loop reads CASSLSQGVNTEAFF. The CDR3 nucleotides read TGTGCCAGCAGTTTATCGCAGGGCGTGAACACTGAAGCTTTCTTT.

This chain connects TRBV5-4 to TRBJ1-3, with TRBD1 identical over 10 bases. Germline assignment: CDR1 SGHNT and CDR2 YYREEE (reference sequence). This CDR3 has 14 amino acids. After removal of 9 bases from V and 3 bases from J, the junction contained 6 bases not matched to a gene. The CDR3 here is CATTGQGGGNTIYF. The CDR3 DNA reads TGTGCCACCACCGGACAGGGGGGTGGAAACACCATATATTTT.

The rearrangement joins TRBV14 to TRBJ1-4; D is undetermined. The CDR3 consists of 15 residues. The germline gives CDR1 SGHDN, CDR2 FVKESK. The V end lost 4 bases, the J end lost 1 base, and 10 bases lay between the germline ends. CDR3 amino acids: CASSPTRGTNEKLFF. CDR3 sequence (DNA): TGTGCCAGCAGCCCAACAAGAGGAACTAATGAAAAACTGTTTTTT.

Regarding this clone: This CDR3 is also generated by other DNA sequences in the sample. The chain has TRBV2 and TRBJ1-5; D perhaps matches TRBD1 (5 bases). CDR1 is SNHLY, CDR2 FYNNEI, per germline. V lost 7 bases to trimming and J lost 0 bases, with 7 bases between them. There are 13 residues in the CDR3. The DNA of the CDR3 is TGTGCCAGCACAGGGAGTAGCAATCAGCCCCAGCATTTT. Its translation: CASTGSSNQPQHF. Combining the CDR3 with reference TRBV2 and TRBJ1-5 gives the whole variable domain EPEVTQTPSHQVTQMGQEVILRCVPISNHLYFYWYRQILGQKVEFLVSFYNNEISEKSEIFDDQFSVERPDGSNFTLKIRSTKLEDSAMYFCASTGSSNQPQHFGDGTRLSIL.

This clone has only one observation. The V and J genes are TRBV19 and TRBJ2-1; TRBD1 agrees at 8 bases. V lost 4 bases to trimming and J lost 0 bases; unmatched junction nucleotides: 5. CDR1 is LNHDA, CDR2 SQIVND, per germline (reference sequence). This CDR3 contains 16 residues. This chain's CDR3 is CASSTYRGDSYNEQFF. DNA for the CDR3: TGTGCCAGTAGTACATACAGGGGGGACTCCTACAATGAGCAGTTCTTC.

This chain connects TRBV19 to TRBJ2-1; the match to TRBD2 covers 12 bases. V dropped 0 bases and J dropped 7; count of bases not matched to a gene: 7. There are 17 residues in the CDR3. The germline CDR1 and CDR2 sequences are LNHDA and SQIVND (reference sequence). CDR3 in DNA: TGTGCCAGTAGTATAGATCTGGCTAGCGGGGGGGCAAATGAGCAGTTCTTC. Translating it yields CASSIDLASGGANEQFF.

CDR3 coding DNA: TGTGCCAGCTCACCCTTCGGGGGCTACGAGCAGTACTTC. It encodes CASSPFGGYEQYF. The gene calls are TRBV18 and TRBJ2-5; tentatively, D is TRBD2 (6 bases). The J call may not be correct, given that the DNA end is closer to TRBJ2-7. The CDR3 has 13 amino acids. Germline CDR1 KGHSH, CDR2 LQKENI.

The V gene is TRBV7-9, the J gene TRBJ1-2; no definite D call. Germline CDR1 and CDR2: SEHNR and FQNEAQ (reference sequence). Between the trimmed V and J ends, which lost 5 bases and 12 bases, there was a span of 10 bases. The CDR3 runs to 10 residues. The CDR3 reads CASSTSHHTF. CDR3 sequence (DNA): TGTGCCAGCAGCACCTCCCACCACACCTTC.

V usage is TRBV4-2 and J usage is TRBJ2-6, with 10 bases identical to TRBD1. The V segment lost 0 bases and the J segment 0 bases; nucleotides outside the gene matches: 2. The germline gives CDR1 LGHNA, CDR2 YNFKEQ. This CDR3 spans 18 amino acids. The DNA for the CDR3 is TGTGCCAGCAGCCAAGATGGACAGGGGGGCTCTGGGGCCAACGTCCTGACTTTC. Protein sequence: CASSQDGQGGSGANVLTF.

The CDR3 sequence is CASSSGTHPTNTEAFF. The CDR3 DNA is TGTGCCAGCAGTTCCGGGACTCACCCCACGAACACTGAAGCTTTCTTT. V usage is TRBV27 and J usage is TRBJ1-1, with D possibly being TRBD1 (5 bases). The CDR3 loop spans 16 amino acids. Germline CDR1 MNHEY, CDR2 SMNVEV (reference sequence). The V end lost 4 bases, the J end lost 1 base, and 16 bases lay between the germline ends.

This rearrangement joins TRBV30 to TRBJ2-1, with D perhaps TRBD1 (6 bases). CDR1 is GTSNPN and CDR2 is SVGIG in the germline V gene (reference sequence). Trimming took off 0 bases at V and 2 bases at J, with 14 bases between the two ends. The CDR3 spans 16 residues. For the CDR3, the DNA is TGTGCCTGGAGTGTATCTGTACAGGGTCCCTACAATGAGCAGTTCTTC. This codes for CAWSVSVQGPYNEQFF.